Sequencing of this T cell receptor beta chain was carried out in a study of blood T cell dynamics during melanoma immunotherapy (dated by TCRdb to the early 2020s). With respect to the entire study: All patients had metastatic melanoma and were given first-line pembrolizumab or nivolumab plus ipilimumab as standard of care in the United Kingdom. To find early correlates of response, the study profiled the peripheral T cell receptor repertoires of patients with metastatic melanoma both before and after one cycle of checkpoint inhibitor therapy. A training cohort was formed from consecutive patients, and a further independent group of patients from the same centre was pooled into an external validation set. Overall results and qualifications from the work: Of the sorted CD8+ subsets, TIE cells had both the greatest clonality and the greatest similarity to cfDNA CDR3 sequences, which suggests active turnover converging on dominant clones. The relatively small sample size was acknowledged as something that could potentially limit how far the results can be generalized. The study could not determine whether the T cell clones driving repertoire changes were melanoma-specific or reflected general immune activation.

For each sorted CD8+ T cell subset, the entire amount of extracted DNA went into the assay. Following the manufacturer instructions, the immunoSEQ TCRb Assay kit was used to amplify TCR beta CDR3 sequences from genomic DNA. The KAPA Library Quantification Kit for Illumina platforms was used to quantify pooled libraries by qPCR. Pooled libraries were sequenced on an Illumina NextSeq 500, clustered at roughly 0.6-1.2 pM. Under the source paper's analysis protocol: The TCR data were analyzed using immunoSEQ ANALYZER and the R LymphoSeq package. A rearrangement efficiency score was calculated as productive divided by the sum of productive and non-productive CDR3 sequences. Clonality was measured with the Gini coefficient and diversity with the Renyi index at alpha=1, and both measures were compared pairwise between timepoints within each patient. In LymphoSeq, clonal relatedness was computed with an edit distance of 3 and repertoire similarity was computed with the Bhattacharyya coefficient. To classify response, a linear discriminant analysis based on week-3 changes in clonality and diversity was built using the R MASS and caret packages. TCRdb retrieved this table from immuneACCESS and kept in-frame rearrangements only. Not all clones are present; in checked studies, unresolved V genes account for under half, and no reason is known for the remainder. D and trimming were read from the DNA, whereas the V and J calls and clone size are those reported in that table. Here the sample has about 4,200 clones; roughly 96% occur a single time. The ten biggest clones cover more than 1% of the sample.

The sample's time point label is to be understood as: pre-treatment baseline. Blood was sampled before treatment (T0) and at week 3 (W3), after the first cycle of checkpoint blockade. Except for a couple of patients with rapid clinical progression, response was assessed 12 weeks after the first infusion by RECIST 1.1; disease control meant complete response, partial response or stable disease. Patients with prior systemic cancer treatment, concomitant immunosuppressant therapy or synchronous other active malignancies were excluded. Sorted CD8+ memory and naive T cell subsets were sequenced at T0 and W3 from six patients, three progressing and three with disease control. PBMC were isolated from blood with Lymphoprep and SepMate tubes, followed by red cell lysis. DNA from PBMC and sorted T cell subsets was extracted with QIAamp DNA Blood Mini kits. CD8+ T cell subsets were live-sorted on a FACSAria III cytometer and were frozen prior to DNA extraction. For flow cytometry, fresh PBMC were kept at 4 degrees C in PBS with around 1.9% fetal bovine serum and analyzed within 24 hours.

Comment on this clone: Its antigen target is currently unknown. Per-nucleotide qualities are absent, and no much larger clonotype sits a single base away.

The source was effector memory CD8+ T cells from blood, collected from a patient treated with checkpoint blockade. The TCR originated in a human donor with melanoma.

The nucleotide sequence is TGTGCCATCAGTGAAGGGGACGAGCAGTACTTC. Translated, it gives CAISEGDEQYF. The sequence joins TRBV10-3 to TRBJ2-7; a tentative D match to TRBD1 spans 5 bases. V is clipped by 3 bases and J by 5 bases, and the sequence between their germline boundaries is 5 bases long. The germline V gene specifies ENHRY as CDR1 and SYGVKD as CDR2. CDR3 length: 11 amino acids, cysteine to phenylalanine. Only the CDR3 portion is preserved as DNA: 33 bases, with reading frame beginning at the first base.